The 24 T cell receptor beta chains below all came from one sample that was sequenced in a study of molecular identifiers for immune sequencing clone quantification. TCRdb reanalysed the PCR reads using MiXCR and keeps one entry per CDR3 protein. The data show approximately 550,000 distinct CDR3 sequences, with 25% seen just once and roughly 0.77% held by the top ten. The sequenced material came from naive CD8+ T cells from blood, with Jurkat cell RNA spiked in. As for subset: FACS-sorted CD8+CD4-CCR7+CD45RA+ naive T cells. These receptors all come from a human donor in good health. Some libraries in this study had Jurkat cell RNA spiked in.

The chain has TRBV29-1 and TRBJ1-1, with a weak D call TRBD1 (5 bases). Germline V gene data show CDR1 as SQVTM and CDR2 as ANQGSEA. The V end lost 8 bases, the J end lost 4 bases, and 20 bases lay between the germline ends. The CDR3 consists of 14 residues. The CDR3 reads CSSESGTSFTEAFF. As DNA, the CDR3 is TGCAGCTCCGAGTCCGGGACGTCTTTCACTGAAGCTTTCTTT.

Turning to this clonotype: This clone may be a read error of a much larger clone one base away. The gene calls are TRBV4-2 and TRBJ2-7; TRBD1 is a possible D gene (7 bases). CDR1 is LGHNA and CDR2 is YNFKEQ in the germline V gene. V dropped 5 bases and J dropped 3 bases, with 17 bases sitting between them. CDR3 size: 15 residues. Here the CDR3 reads CASSGTGTVFYEQYF. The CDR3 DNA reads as TGTGCCAGCAGCGGGACTGGGACAGTCTTCTACGAGCAGTACTTC.

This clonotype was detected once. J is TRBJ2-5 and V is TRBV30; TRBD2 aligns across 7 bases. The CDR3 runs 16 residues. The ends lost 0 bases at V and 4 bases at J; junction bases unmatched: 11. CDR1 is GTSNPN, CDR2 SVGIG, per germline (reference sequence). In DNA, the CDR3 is TGTGCCTGGAGTGTTTCCAGCGGGATAGGTTCAGAGACCCAGTACTTC. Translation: CAWSVSSGIGSETQYF.

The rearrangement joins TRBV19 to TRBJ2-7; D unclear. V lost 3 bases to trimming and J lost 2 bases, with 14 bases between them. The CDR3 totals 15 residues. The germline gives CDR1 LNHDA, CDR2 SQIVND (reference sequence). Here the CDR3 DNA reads TGTGCCAGTAGTATGGGTTTGGGCCTGACCTACGAGCAGTACTTC. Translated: CASSMGLGLTYEQYF. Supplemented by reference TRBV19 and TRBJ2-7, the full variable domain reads DGGITQSPKYLFRKEGQNVTLSCEQNLNHDAMYWYRQDPGQGLRLIYYSQIVNDFQKGDIAEGYSVSREKKESFPLTVTSAQKNPTAFYLCASSMGLGLTYEQYFGPGTRLTVT.

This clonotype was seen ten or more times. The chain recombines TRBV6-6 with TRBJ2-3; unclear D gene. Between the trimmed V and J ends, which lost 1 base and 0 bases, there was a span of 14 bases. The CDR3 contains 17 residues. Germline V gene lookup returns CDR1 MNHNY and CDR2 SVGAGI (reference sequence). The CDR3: CASSYFLGGTSTDTQYF. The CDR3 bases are TGTGCCAGCAGTTACTTTCTTGGCGGTACTAGCACAGATACGCAGTATTTT.

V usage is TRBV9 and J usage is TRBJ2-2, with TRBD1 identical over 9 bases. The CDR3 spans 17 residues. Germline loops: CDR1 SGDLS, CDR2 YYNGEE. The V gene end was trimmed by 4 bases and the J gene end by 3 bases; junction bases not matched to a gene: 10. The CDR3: CASSTPGQGFDTGELFF. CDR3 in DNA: TGTGCCAGCAGCACCCCCGGACAGGGGTTTGACACCGGGGAGCTGTTTTTT.

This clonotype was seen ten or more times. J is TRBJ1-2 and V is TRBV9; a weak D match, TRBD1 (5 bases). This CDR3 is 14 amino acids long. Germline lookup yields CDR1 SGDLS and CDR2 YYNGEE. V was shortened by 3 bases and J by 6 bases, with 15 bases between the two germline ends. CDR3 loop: CASSEGGGSHGYTF. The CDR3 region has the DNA TGTGCCAGCAGCGAAGGTGGGGGTTCCCATGGCTACACCTTC.

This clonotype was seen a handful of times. The CDR3 is CSVDESQSYTF. The CDR3 bases are TGCAGCGTTGATGAGAGTCAGAGCTACACCTTC. The rearrangement uses TRBV29-1 and TRBJ1-2; D not certain. Looked up from germline, CDR1 is SQVTM and CDR2 is ANQGSEA. The CDR3 loop spans 11 amino acids. V was cut by 3 bases and J by 9 bases, with 11 bases left in between.

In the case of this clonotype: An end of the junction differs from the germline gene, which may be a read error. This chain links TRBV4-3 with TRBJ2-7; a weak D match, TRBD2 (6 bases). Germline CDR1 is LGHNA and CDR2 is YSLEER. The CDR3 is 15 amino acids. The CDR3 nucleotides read TGCGCCAGCAGCCAATCCGAGACTAGAGCCTACAAGCAGTACTTC. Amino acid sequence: CASSQSETRAYKQYF.

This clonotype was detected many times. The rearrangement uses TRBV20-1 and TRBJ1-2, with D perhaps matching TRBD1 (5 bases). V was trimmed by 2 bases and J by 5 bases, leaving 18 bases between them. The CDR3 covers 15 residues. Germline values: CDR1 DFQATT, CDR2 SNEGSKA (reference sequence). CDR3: CSARILFQGLYGYTF. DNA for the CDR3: TGCAGTGCTAGAATACTTTTTCAGGGCCTATATGGCTACACCTTC.

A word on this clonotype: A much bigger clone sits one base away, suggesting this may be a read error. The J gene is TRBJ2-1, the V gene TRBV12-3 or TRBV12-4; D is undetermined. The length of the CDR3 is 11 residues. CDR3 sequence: CAILHYNEKFF. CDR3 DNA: TGTGCCATCTTGCATTACAATGAGAAGTTCTTC.

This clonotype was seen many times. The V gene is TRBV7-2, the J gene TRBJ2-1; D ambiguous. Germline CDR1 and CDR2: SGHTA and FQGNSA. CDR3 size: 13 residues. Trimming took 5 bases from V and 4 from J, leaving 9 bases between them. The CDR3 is CASSPEPYNEQFF. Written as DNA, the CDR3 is TGTGCCAGCAGCCCCGAACCATACAATGAGCAGTTCTTC.

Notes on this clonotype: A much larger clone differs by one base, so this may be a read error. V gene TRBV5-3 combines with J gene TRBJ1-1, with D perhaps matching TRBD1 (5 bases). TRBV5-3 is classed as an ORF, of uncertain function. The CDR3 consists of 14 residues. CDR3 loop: CACMDPGTNTEAFF. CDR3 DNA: TGTGCTTGCATGGATCCAGGGACGAACACTGAAGCTTTCTTT.

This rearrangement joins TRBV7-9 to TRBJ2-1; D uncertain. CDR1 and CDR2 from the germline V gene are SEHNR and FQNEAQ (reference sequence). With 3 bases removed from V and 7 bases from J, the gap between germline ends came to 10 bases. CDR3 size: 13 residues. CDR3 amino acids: CASSFPSSNEQFF. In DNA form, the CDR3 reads TGTGCCAGCAGCTTTCCTTCTAGTAATGAGCAGTTCTTC.

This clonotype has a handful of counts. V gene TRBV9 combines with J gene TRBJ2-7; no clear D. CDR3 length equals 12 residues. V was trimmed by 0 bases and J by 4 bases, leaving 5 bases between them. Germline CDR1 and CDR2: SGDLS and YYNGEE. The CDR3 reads CASSVDDYEQYF. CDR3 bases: TGTGCCAGCAGCGTAGACGATTACGAGCAGTACTTC.

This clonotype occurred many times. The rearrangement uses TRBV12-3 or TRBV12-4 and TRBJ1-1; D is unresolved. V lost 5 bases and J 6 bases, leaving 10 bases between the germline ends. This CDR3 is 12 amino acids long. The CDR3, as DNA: TGTGCCAGCAGTGCTCCCGCCCCTGAAGCTTTCTTT. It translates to CASSAPAPEAFF.

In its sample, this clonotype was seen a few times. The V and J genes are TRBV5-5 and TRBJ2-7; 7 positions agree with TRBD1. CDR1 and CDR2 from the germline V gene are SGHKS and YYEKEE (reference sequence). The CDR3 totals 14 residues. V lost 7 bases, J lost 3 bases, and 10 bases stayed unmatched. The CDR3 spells CASVSWDRNYEQYF. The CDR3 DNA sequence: TGTGCCAGCGTCTCGTGGGACAGAAACTACGAGCAGTACTTC.

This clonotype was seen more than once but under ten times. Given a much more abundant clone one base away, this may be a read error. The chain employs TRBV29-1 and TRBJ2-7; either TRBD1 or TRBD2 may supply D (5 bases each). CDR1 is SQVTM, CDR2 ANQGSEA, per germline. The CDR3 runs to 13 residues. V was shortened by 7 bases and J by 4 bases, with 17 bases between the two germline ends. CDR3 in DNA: TGCAGCGCCGGACCCGGGGACCAATACGAGCAGTACTTC. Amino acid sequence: CSAGPGDQYEQYF.

CDR3 protein: CASSYNQNTGELFF. DNA for the CDR3: TGTGCCAGCAGTTATAATCAGAACACCGGGGAGCTGTTTTTT. V usage is TRBV27 and J usage is TRBJ2-2; D uncertain. Trimming stripped 4 bases from V and 1 base from J, with 7 bases between. Germline CDR1 MNHEY, CDR2 SMNVEV (reference sequence). The CDR3 has 14 residues.

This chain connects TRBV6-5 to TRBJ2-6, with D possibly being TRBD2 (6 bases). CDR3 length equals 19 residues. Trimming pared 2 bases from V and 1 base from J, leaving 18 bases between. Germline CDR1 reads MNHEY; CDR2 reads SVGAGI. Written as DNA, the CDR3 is TGTGCCAGCAGTTACACCCGACTCCGACTAGGGTCTGGGGCCAACGTCCTGACTTTC. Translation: CASSYTRLRLGSGANVLTF.

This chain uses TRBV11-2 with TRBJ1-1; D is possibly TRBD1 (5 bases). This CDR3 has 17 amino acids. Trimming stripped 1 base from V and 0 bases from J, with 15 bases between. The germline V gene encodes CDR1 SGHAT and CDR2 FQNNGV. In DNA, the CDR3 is TGTGCCAGCAGCTTAGGCCCAGGGATTACGATGAACACTGAAGCTTTCTTT. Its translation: CASSLGPGITMNTEAFF.

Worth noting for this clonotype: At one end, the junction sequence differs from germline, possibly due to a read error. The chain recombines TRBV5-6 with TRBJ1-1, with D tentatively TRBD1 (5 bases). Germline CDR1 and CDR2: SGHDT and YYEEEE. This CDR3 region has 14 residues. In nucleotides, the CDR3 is TGTGGCAGCAGCGAGAGGGGAAGATACACTGAAGCTTTCTTT. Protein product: CGSSERGRYTEAFF.

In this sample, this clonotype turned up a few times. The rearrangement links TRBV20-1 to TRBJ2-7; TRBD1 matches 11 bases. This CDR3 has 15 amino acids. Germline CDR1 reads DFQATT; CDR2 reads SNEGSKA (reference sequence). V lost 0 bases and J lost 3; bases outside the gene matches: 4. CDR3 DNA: TGCAGTGCTAGAGATTCCGGGACAGGGGGCTACGAGCAGTACTTC. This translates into CSARDSGTGGYEQYF.

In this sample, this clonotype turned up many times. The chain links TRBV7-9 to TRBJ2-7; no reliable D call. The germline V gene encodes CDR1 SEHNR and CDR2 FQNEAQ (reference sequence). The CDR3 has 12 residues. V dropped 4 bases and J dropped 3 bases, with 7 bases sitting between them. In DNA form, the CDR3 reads TGTGCCAGCAGCTCGTACAGCTACGAGCAGTACTTC. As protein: CASSSYSYEQYF.